Listed below are T cell receptor beta chains from one sample, sequenced in a study of beta chain features in type 1 diabetes. Assay used: immunoSEQ multiplex PCR; TCRdb lists only in-frame clones, some missing. This repertoire shows about 340,000 clones, around 9.7% found once; its top ten account for around 1%. Sequences were obtained from central memory CD4+ T cells from blood. Receptors were obtained from a man aged 25-45 years with type 1 diabetes. CDR3s include the opening cysteine and the closing phenylalanine or tryptophan. Each record gives: clone size, V gene, CDR3 protein. The size entry is marked missing in some rows and otherwise reads once, few, many or a size class.

NA | TRBV11-3 | CASSVRQGAYETQYF
few | TRBV6-6 | CASSYSRLGTEAFF
many | TRBV29-1 | CSVVRDSNQPQHF
NA | TRBV30 | CAWSMGGYGYTF
many | TRBV10-3 | CAISESSGTDTQYF
NA | TRBV7-9 | CASSLASMKETQYF
few | TRBV6-5 | CASSSTGTFTYEQYF
NA | TRBV30 | CAWSVRAPGGGNEQFF
NA | TRBV5-1 | CASSPGGLYEQYF
NA | TRBV30 | CAKQNFMGTVRGNYGYTF